This T cell receptor beta chain originates from a study of response to subunit inactivated influenza vaccine. This clonotype was seen a handful of times. This CDR3 has 13 amino acids. V lost 4 bases and J 8 bases, leaving 11 bases between the germline ends. TCRdb passed the RT-PCR reads through MiXCR, listing each CDR3 protein once. The repertoire holds some 540,000 distinct CDR3 sequences, with roughly 25% as singletons. The data were also submitted as part of a second study, on T cells expressing NK-cell markers. That study adds: UMIs accompanied the 5'RACE template switching by which TCR beta cDNA was made. About 1.0-7.0% of CD8+ T cells in about 6 donors belonged to dominant NKG2C+ clonotypes. For a few donors, these clonotypes were likewise the leading ones in the CD3+CD56-NKG2C+ fraction.

The chain is built from TRBV12-3 or TRBV12-4 and TRBJ1-4; D remains unclear. The receptor was derived from a man aged 50-60 years who received an inactivated influenza vaccine. Sequencing was performed on CD4+ T cells sorted from PBMCs, taken about 12 days after vaccination. The CDR3, as DNA: TGTGCCAGCAGTTCTAGGGTTGGCGAAAAACTGTTTTTT. Its translation: CASSSRVGEKLFF.